The 4 T cell receptor beta chains listed next were all sequenced from one sample in a study of blood T cell repertoires in COVID-19. TCRdb's table, derived via immunoSEQ multiplex PCR, lists solely in-frame clones and lacks some. The table has around 170,000 clones, 87% seen once; the top ten hold over 7%. The sample was PBMCs or T cells enriched from blood (not recorded which). These receptors were obtained from a woman aged 50 to 65 who had recovered from COVID-19.

This rearrangement joins TRBV11-2 to TRBJ1-5; possibly TRBD1 for D (6 bases). The CDR3 has 14 residues. Trimming left V 1 base short and J 5 bases short, with 9 bases between. The V gene's germline CDR1 is SGHAT and CDR2 FQNNGV. The CDR3 bases are TGTGCCAGCAGCTTAGGGGACAAAGATCAGCCCCAGCATTTT. Its protein product is CASSLGDKDQPQHF.

The genes are TRBV6-5 and TRBJ2-7, with a possible D match to TRBD2 (6 bases). The CDR3 runs 15 residues. Trimming stripped 6 bases from V and 0 bases from J, with 15 bases between. Germline V CDR1 and CDR2: MNHEY, SVGAGI. The CDR3 is CASSPGYSGSYEQYF. CDR3 DNA: TGTGCCAGCAGCCCCGGGTATAGCGGCTCCTACGAGCAGTACTTC.

This sequence joins TRBV6-5 and TRBJ2-7, with D unclear. The V and J ends lost 7 bases and 3 bases respectively, with 13 bases between them. This CDR3 spans 13 amino acids. Germline V gene data show CDR1 as MNHEY and CDR2 as SVGAGI. CDR3 coding DNA: TGTGCCAGCACCTCCTCGTGGCTCTACGAGCAGTACTTC. Translation: CASTSSWLYEQYF.

The chain combines TRBV6-5 with TRBJ2-2; D is ambiguous. CDR1 is MNHEY and CDR2 is SVGAGI in the germline V gene. The CDR3 spans 16 residues. Trimming left V 0 bases short and J 0 bases short, with 8 bases between. Here the CDR3 reads CASSYSWAANTGELFF. In DNA, the CDR3 is TGTGCCAGCAGTTACTCGTGGGCAGCGAACACCGGGGAGCTGTTTTTT.